A single T cell receptor beta chain is shown here with its context. Its antigen is not known. The data belong to a study of OX40 agonist ivuxolimab in advanced cancers. Study background: With ivuxolimab, an agonistic anti-OX40 (CD134) antibody, patients were treated. Patient treatment consisted of intravenous ivuxolimab administration every 2 weeks at 0.01 to 10 mg/kg. Overall study findings and caveats: Near-lowest levels of clonal expansion characterized partial responders at 0.1-3.0 mg/kg. The study observed clonal expansion of CD4+ and CD8+ blood T cells by week 6 at 0.1 to 3.0 mg/kg.

Germline CDR1 is MGHDK and CDR2 is SYGVNS. This CDR3 spans 11 amino acids. V lost 5 bases and J 10 bases, leaving 9 bases between the germline ends. The assay was immunoSEQ multiplex PCR, and TCRdb's table has in-frame clones only and misses some. This sample carries 98,000 or so clones, roughly nine tenths of them seen once, and the ten largest clones take 0.82%. Sample: CD4+ or CD8+ T cells sorted from blood, taken in a trial of the OX40 agonist ivuxolimab. V gene TRBV25-1 combines with J gene TRBJ2-1; TRBD1 might be the D (6 bases). This receptor was obtained from an adult with an advanced solid tumor such as melanoma, head and neck, liver or kidney cancer. CDR3 protein: CASSPDSEQFF. The CDR3 coding sequence is TGTGCCAGCAGTCCGGACAGCGAGCAGTTCTTC.